These 12 T cell receptor beta chains share one sample of origin, sequenced in a study of OX40 agonist ivuxolimab in advanced cancers. Profiling relied on immunoSEQ multiplex PCR, and the TCRdb table lists in-frame clones only, not all of them. The table records about 49,000 clones, about three quarters of them present only once. The source was CD4+ or CD8+ T cells sorted from blood, collected in a trial of the OX40 agonist ivuxolimab. These receptors were obtained from an adult with an advanced solid tumor such as melanoma, head and neck, liver or kidney cancer.

The chain links TRBV30 to TRBJ1-6; 7 bases match TRBD1. Germline V CDR1 and CDR2: GTSNPN, SVGIG (reference sequence). The V segment lost 3 bases and the J segment 0 bases; nucleotides outside the gene matches: 8. The CDR3 spans 17 residues. The CDR3, as DNA: TGTGCCTGGAGGACAGGGTTCGATAGCTCCTATAATTCACCCCTCCACTTT. As protein: CAWRTGFDSSYNSPLHF. The full variable domain, completed using reference TRBV30 and TRBJ1-6, is SQTIHQWPATLVQPVGSPLSLECTVEGTSNPNLYWYRQAAGRGLQLLFYSVGIGQISSEVPQNLSASRPQDRQFILSSKKLLLSDSGFYLCAWRTGFDSSYNSPLHFGNGTRLTVT.

J is TRBJ2-1 and V is TRBV21-1; TRBD2, as called in the table, went unchecked against the DNA. TRBV21-1 is termed a pseudogene. The CDR3 has 18 amino acids. The CDR3, as DNA: TGTGCCAGCAGCAAAGGGGCGCGACTAGCGGACAGTCACAATGAGCAGTTCTTC. This sequence encodes CASSKGARLADSHNEQFF.

The chain carries TRBV21-1 and TRBJ2-1; TRBD2, the table's D call, was not compared with the DNA. TRBV21-1 is designated a pseudogene. The CDR3 sequence is 12 residues long. For the CDR3, the DNA is TGTGCCCCCCCTTACGGGTTCAATGAGCAGTTCTTC. Amino acid sequence: CAPPYGFNEQFF.

This rearrangement joins TRBV5-4 to TRBJ1-5, with D tentatively TRBD1 (5 bases). The germline V gene has CDR1 SGHNT and CDR2 YYREEE (reference sequence). The CDR3 has 14 amino acids. Between the trimmed V and J ends, which lost 0 bases and 7 bases, there was a span of 11 bases. CDR3 region: CASSLERGGQPQHF. Here the CDR3 DNA reads TGTGCCAGCAGCTTGGAGCGGGGCGGGCAGCCCCAGCATTTT. The variable domain in full, completed from reference TRBV5-4 and TRBJ1-5, reads ETGVTQSPTHLIKTRGQQVTLRCSSQSGHNTVSWYQQALGQGPQFIFQYYREEENGRGNFPPRFSGLQFPNYSSELNVNALELDDSALYLCASSLERGGQPQHFGDGTRLSIL.

This clone was seen a few times. The V call is TRBV6-5, the J call TRBJ1-1, with D tentatively TRBD1 (5 bases). Trimming left V 5 bases short and J 8 bases short, with 9 bases between. Looked up from germline, CDR1 is MNHEY and CDR2 is SVGAGI. CDR3 length: 11 amino acids. CDR3 amino acids: CASSHGTEAFF. The CDR3 DNA reads as TGTGCCAGCAGTCACGGGACGGAAGCTTTCTTT.

This sequence joins TRBV5-8 and TRBJ1-5; D uncertain. Trimming pared 2 bases from V and 1 base from J, leaving 10 bases between. The CDR3 covers 15 residues. CDR1 and CDR2 (germline): SGHTS, YDEGEE. The CDR3 here is CASSFPSWSNQPQHF. The CDR3 nucleotides read TGTGCCAGCAGCTTTCCCTCGTGGAGCAATCAGCCCCAGCATTTT.

This clone came up a few times. V and J are TRBV11-2 and TRBJ2-4; TRBD1 agrees at 10 bases. Germline V CDR1 and CDR2: SGHAT, FQNNGV. V lost 4 bases and J lost 12; bases outside the gene matches: 18. The CDR3 has 17 residues. The CDR3 DNA sequence: TGTGCCAGCAGCTCTTTCCGGGACAGGGGCCTGGTTGGCAATCAGTACTTC. This translates into CASSSFRDRGLVGNQYF.

This chain joins TRBV6-5 and TRBJ1-6; TRBD1 is a possible D gene (6 bases). Germline V gene sequence: CDR1 MNHEY, CDR2 SVGAGI. V lost 2 bases to trimming and J lost 6 bases, with 14 bases between them. This CDR3 contains 16 residues. The CDR3 nucleotides are TGTGCCAGCAGTTACGGGCGGGGGGGCTCTAATTCACCCCTCCACTTT. It specifies CASSYGRGGSNSPLHF.

The chain recombines TRBV11-2 with TRBJ2-7; 9 positions agree with TRBD1. The CDR3 is 16 residues long. CDR1 is SGHAT and CDR2 is FQNNGV in the germline V gene. V was clipped by 0 bases and J by 1 base; unmatched bases: 4. This chain's CDR3 is CASSLDYGTGSYEQYF. The CDR3 nucleotides are TGTGCCAGCAGCTTAGATTATGGGACAGGGTCCTACGAGCAGTACTTC.

This sequence joins TRBV7-9 and TRBJ1-2, with D possibly TRBD1 on 5 matching bases. There are 16 residues in the CDR3. Germline CDR1 is SEHNR and CDR2 is FQNEAQ (reference sequence). Trimming left V 3 bases short and J 2 bases short, with 16 bases between. The CDR3, as DNA: TGTGCCAGCAGCTTCAAGGGGACGCAAGCCAACTATGGCTACACCTTC. The encoded protein is CASSFKGTQANYGYTF.

J is TRBJ1-1 and V is TRBV19; D is perhaps TRBD1 (6 bases). V gave up 0 bases and J gave up 5 bases, with 10 bases separating them. Germline CDR1 is LNHDA and CDR2 is SQIVND (reference sequence). CDR3 length: 14 residues. This CDR3 reads CASSIEAGETEAFF. The DNA for the CDR3 is TGTGCCAGTAGTATAGAAGCAGGGGAGACTGAAGCTTTCTTT.

The chain has TRBV30 and TRBJ2-3; D remains ambiguous. The CDR3 covers 11 residues. Trimming stripped 0 bases from V and 6 bases from J, with 4 bases between. CDR1 and CDR2 from the germline V gene are GTSNPN and SVGIG (reference sequence). CDR3 nucleotide sequence: TGTGCCTGGAGTGTACGGGATACGCAGTATTTT. As protein: CAWSVRDTQYF.